This TCR beta chain appears in the sequencing data of a study of blood T cell repertoires in COVID-19. The CDR3 is 13 amino acids. Trimming removed 4 bases at V and 14 bases at J, with 15 bases between. Germline CDR1 and CDR2: LNHDA and SQIVND (reference sequence). Sequencing used immunoSEQ multiplex PCR; TCRdb keeps in-frame clones, though not all of them. The sample has 150,000 to 250,000 clones, roughly 77% seen once. During active infection, Seattle patients enrolled and were then monitored through disease. Sequences were obtained from peripheral blood. The TCR comes from a woman aged 40 to 50 with COVID-19, enrolled during active disease. The chain joins TRBV19 to TRBJ1-6; possibly TRBD1 for D (6 bases). The CDR3 is CASSRTPGETLHF. For the CDR3, the DNA is TGTGCCAGTAGTAGAACTCCAGGGGAAACCCTCCACTTT.